The rows below give T cell receptor beta chains drawn from one sample of a study of Ad26.COV2.S vaccination and SARS-CoV-2 variants. Libraries were prepared by immunoSEQ multiplex PCR; TCRdb keeps only in-frame clonotypes and omits some of them. Of around 270,000 clones detected, about 83% appear once; the ten largest clones hold roughly 3%. The sample in question was peripheral blood, obtained in a trial of Ad26.COV2.S vaccine versus placebo. The receptor source for this set is a person between 18 and 59 years old who received the Ad26.COV2.S COVID-19 vaccine or a placebo. The CDR3 runs from the conserved cysteine through the conserved F or W. The D gene is left open where the match is weak. The size entry is marked missing in some rows and otherwise reads once, few, many or a size class.

J gene	V gene	D gene	CDR3 length	clone size	CDR3 DNA	CDR3 protein
TRBJ1-5	TRBV6-5	NA	15	few	TGTGCCAGCATACTCCGGACGGCAGGGCTTCAGCCCCAGCATTTT	CASILRTAGLQPQHF
TRBJ2-1	TRBV5-1	NA	15	NA	TGCGCCAGCAGCTTGGTCGAGAGCTCCTACAATGAGCAGTTCTTC	CASSLVESSYNEQFF
TRBJ2-3	TRBV15	NA	16	NA	TGTGCCACCAGCACCCGAGGTGGCGGAAGCCCAGATACGCAGTATTTT	CATSTRGGGSPDTQYF
TRBJ1-2	TRBV6-6	NA	15	NA	TGTGCCAGCAGTCAACTCAGGAGCCCTGGGGGTGGCTACACCTTC	CASSQLRSPGGGYTF
TRBJ2-1	TRBV20-1	TRBD2	14	NA	TGCAGTGCTAGTGGGAGGGCCTTCTACAATGAGCAGTTCTTC	CSASGRAFYNEQFF
TRBJ1-6	TRBV18	TRBD1	16	NA	TGTGCCAGCTCACCGGCAGGGGGACATTATAATTCACCCCTCCACTTT	CASSPAGGHYNSPLHF
TRBJ2-1	TRBV14	NA	15	NA	TGTGCCAGCAGCCAAGATCGTCAGGGTAGGGATGAGCAGTTCTTC	CASSQDRQGRDEQFF
TRBJ2-3	TRBV10-3	NA	15	NA	TGTGCCATCAGTGAGTCCAGGACGGGAGCAGATACGCAGTATTTT	CAISESRTGADTQYF
TRBJ2-2	TRBV7-9	NA	14	NA	TGTGCCAGCAGCTTAGGGGCTAGCGCCGGGGAGCTGTTTTTT	CASSLGASAGELFF
TRBJ2-3	TRBV30	TRBD1	13	NA	TGTGCCTGGAGTGCGGGACAGGCGGATACGCAGTATTTT	CAWSAGQADTQYF
TRBJ2-7	TRBV6-2/TRBV6-3	TRBD1	14	NA	TGTGCCAGCAGTTACGTCCAGGGGGCATACGAGCAGTACTTC	CASSYVQGAYEQYF
TRBJ1-5	TRBV19	TRBD1	17	NA	TGTGCCAGTAGTATACAATTCGGGACAGGTCCTAATCAGCCCCAGCATTTT	CASSIQFGTGPNQPQHF
TRBJ1-2	TRBV29-1	NA	13	NA	TGCAGCGTTGGACAGGTTCCTAACTATGGCTACACCTTC	CSVGQVPNYGYTF
TRBJ1-1	TRBV5-5	NA	16	NA	TGTGCCAGCAGTTTTACAGGGATGGGATTGAACACTGAAGCTTTCTTT	CASSFTGMGLNTEAFF
TRBJ1-2	TRBV12-5	NA	12	NA	TGTGCTAGTGGTTTGGACGCCACGGGCTACACCTTC	CASGLDATGYTF
TRBJ2-2	TRBV5-1	NA	15	NA	TGCGCCAGCAAGAGGGGGGAGCTGGTGGCCGGGGAGCTGTTTTTT	CASKRGELVAGELFF
TRBJ2-7	TRBV29-1	NA	12	once	TGCAGCGTTGTGGGGGGGCCCTACGAGCAGTACTTC	CSVVGGPYEQYF
TRBJ2-3	TRBV5-1	NA	14	NA	TGCGCCAGCAGCTTAACAGTCCCCCCAGATACGCAGTATTTT	CASSLTVPPDTQYF
TRBJ1-1	TRBV7-2	NA	14	NA	TGTGCCAGCAGCTTAGGGTACGGGAACACTGAAGCTTTCTTT	CASSLGYGNTEAFF
TRBJ2-3	TRBV2	TRBD2	14	NA	TGTGCCAGCAGTGCGACCGGGGGGGAAGATACGCAGTATTTT	CASSATGGEDTQYF
TRBJ1-2	TRBV5-6	TRBD1	16	NA	TGTGCCAGCGGCCAGGACAGGGGGCTATATAACTATGGCTACACCTTC	CASGQDRGLYNYGYTF
TRBJ2-5	TRBV4-1	TRBD2	20	NA	TGCGCCAGCAGTCTCCTCACCCTTATACCGGGACTAGCGGTCAAGAGAGTCCAGTACTTC	CASSLLTLIPGLAVKRVQYF
TRBJ1-2	TRBV6-6	NA	12	NA	TGTGCCAGCAGGGGGGGTAACTATGGCTACACCTTC	CASRGGNYGYTF
TRBJ1-6	TRBV20-1	NA	11	NA	TGCAGTGCCCACTCGGATTCACCCCTCCACTTT	CSAHSDSPLHF
TRBJ1-2	TRBV3-1/TRBV3-2	NA	16	NA	TGTGCCAGCAGCCAAAGGGGGACACCAGCTAACTATGGCTACACCTTC	CASSQRGTPANYGYTF
TRBJ2-1	TRBV7-2	NA	11	NA	TGTGCCAGCAGCTTGCGATATGAGCAGTTCTTC	CASSLRYEQFF
TRBJ1-1	TRBV6-5	NA	12	NA	TGTGCCAGCAGTTCCCCAGTGTCGGGGGCTTTCTTT	CASSSPVSGAFF
TRBJ1-2	TRBV4-3	NA	14	NA	TGCGCCAGCAGCCAAGATTTTCCTAGCGATGGCTACACCTTC	CASSQDFPSDGYTF
TRBJ2-3	TRBV18	NA	18	NA	TGTGCCAGCTCACCTTTGGGCTTGAGCGGAACTAGCACAGATACGCAGTATTTT	CASSPLGLSGTSTDTQYF
TRBJ2-1	TRBV9	TRBD2	15	NA	TGTGCCAGCAGCCTTATGGGACTAGCGGGCAATGAGCAGTTCTTC	CASSLMGLAGNEQFF
TRBJ2-3	TRBV5-1	TRBD2	15	NA	TGCGCCAGCACTAGCGGGAGGATACGCACAGATACGCAGTATTTT	CASTSGRIRTDTQYF
TRBJ2-1	TRBV15	TRBD1	13	NA	TGTGCCACCAACTTGGGACAGGGTCTTGAGCAGTTCTTC	CATNLGQGLEQFF
TRBJ1-1	TRBV18	NA	15	NA	TGTGCCAGCTCACGGGGCCCGGGGAAGAACACTGAAGCTTTCTTT	CASSRGPGKNTEAFF
TRBJ2-3	TRBV4-3	TRBD2	22	NA	TGCGCCAGCAGCCAAGAAGGAGCCCCCTACGTGGGACTAGCGGGTTCAAGAGATACGCAGTATTTT	CASSQEGAPYVGLAGSRDTQYF
TRBJ1-4	TRBV7-9	NA	17	NA	TGTGCCAGCAGCTTAGTTATGGTCCTCCCTGAAGGTGAAAAACTGTTTTTT	CASSLVMVLPEGEKLFF
TRBJ1-3	TRBV27	NA	16	NA	TGTGCCAGCAGTTTAAAGGGGCAGGGATCTGGAAACACCATATATTTT	CASSLKGQGSGNTIYF
TRBJ1-3	TRBV7-2	TRBD1	16	NA	TGTGCCAGCAGCTTAGGGACAGGAAAGAATGGAAACACCATATATTTT	CASSLGTGKNGNTIYF
TRBJ2-1	TRBV13	TRBD2	18	NA	TGTGCCAGCAGCTTAGGGGCTAGCGGGGGGTCCGGGTACAATGAGCAGTTCTTC	CASSLGASGGSGYNEQFF
TRBJ2-5	TRBV7-2	TRBD2	14	few	TGTGCCAGCAGCTCCCGGCCCGGGAGGGAGACCCAGTACTTC	CASSSRPGRETQYF
TRBJ2-1	TRBV2	NA	14	NA	TGTGCCAGCAGAGCCGGGACACCCTACAATGAGCAGTTCTTC	CASRAGTPYNEQFF
TRBJ1-2	TRBV9	NA	15	once	TGTGCCAGCAGCGTAGAGAGCAGGGTCCAGGGCGGCTACACCTTC	CASSVESRVQGGYTF
TRBJ2-1	TRBV4-3	TRBD2	15	NA	TGCGCCAGCAGCCCTACTAGCGGGGTTTACAATGAGCAGTTCTTC	CASSPTSGVYNEQFF
TRBJ2-7	TRBV2	TRBD2	16	NA	TGTGCCAGCACGCAACTAATACTAGCGGGGGGGCTCGAGCAGTACTTC	CASTQLILAGGLEQYF
TRBJ1-1	TRBV6-6	NA	14	once	TGTGCCAGCAGTTCCCCGGGTTCCAACCCTGAAGCTTTCTTT	CASSSPGSNPEAFF
TRBJ1-2	TRBV7-2	TRBD1	14	NA	TGTGCCAGCAGCCCGGACAGGGAGTCCTATGGCTACACCTTC	CASSPDRESYGYTF
TRBJ2-2	TRBV27	NA	16	once	TGTGCCAGCAGTTTATCTCGACTAGTTACAACCGGGGAGCTGTTTTTT	CASSLSRLVTTGELFF
TRBJ2-1	TRBV7-9	NA	15	NA	TGTGCCAGCAGCACGACTAGACGCGGCGGCAATGAGCAGTTCTTC	CASSTTRRGGNEQFF
TRBJ1-5	TRBV10-1	NA	15	NA	TGCGCCAGCAGTGATCCGGGGGCTTCGGGTCAGCCCCAGCATTTT	CASSDPGASGQPQHF
TRBJ2-5	TRBV7-9	NA	12	NA	TGTGCCAGCAGCTTTGGGACCGAGACCCAGTACTTC	CASSFGTETQYF
TRBJ2-1	TRBV12-2	NA	14	NA	TGTGCAAGTCGCGTAGCTAGGCTAGACAATGAGCAGTTCTTC	CASRVARLDNEQFF
TRBJ1-1	TRBV3-1/TRBV3-2	NA	12	NA	TGTGCCAGCAGCCCGGGGGCAGGTGAAGCTTTCTTT	CASSPGAGEAFF
TRBJ2-1	TRBV6-5	TRBD2	16	NA	TGTGCCAGCAGTTACTCGGCGGGGGGCGGAAACAATGAGCAGTTCTTC	CASSYSAGGGNNEQFF
TRBJ1-5	TRBV5-6	NA	15	NA	TGTGCCAGCAGCTTTTTACAGGGTGGCAATCAGCCCCAGCATTTT	CASSFLQGGNQPQHF
TRBJ1-2	TRBV28	TRBD1	15	NA	TGTGCCAGCAGTCCACTCGGACAGGGCAACTATGGCTACACCTTC	CASSPLGQGNYGYTF
TRBJ2-4	TRBV9	TRBD2	15	NA	TGTGCCAGCAGTCGAGCGGGGGATTCCAAAAACATTCAGTACTTC	CASSRAGDSKNIQYF
TRBJ1-5	TRBV21-1	NA	13	NA	TGTGCTAGCAGCAAAACAGATTCTGAACCCCAGCATTTT	CASSKTDSEPQHF
TRBJ1-6	TRBV7-2	NA	14	NA	TGTGCCAGCAGAATCGGGGGTGCTAATTCACCCCTCCACTTT	CASRIGGANSPLHF
TRBJ2-1	TRBV19	NA	14	NA	TGTGCCAGTAGTCTAGCGCTTAGCCGGGATGAGCAGTTCTTC	CASSLALSRDEQFF
TRBJ1-2	TRBV7-9	TRBD1	17	NA	TGTGCCAGCAGCATGATAGATAGGGGACAGAGCAACTATGGCTACACCTTC	CASSMIDRGQSNYGYTF